Each of the 20 T cell receptor beta chains below was sequenced from the same sample in a study of control samples from healthy donors and cancer patients. Sequenced by immunoSEQ multiplex PCR; TCRdb stores in-frame clones only, minus some. The sample has 150,000 to 200,000 clones, roughly nine tenths seen once. Sequencing was carried out using blood. The receptors shown here come from a woman between 25 and 40 years old in good health.

This chain links TRBV7-3 with TRBJ1-2; 9 bases align to TRBD1. V dropped 5 bases and J dropped 7; count of bases not matched to a gene: 5. CDR1 SGHTA and CDR2 FQGTGA come from the germline V gene. The CDR3 covers 13 residues. The CDR3 DNA is TGTGCCAGCAGCCCCGGGACAGGGCTTGGCTACACCTTC. Translating it yields CASSPGTGLGYTF.

In its sample, this clone was seen a few times. The chain uses TRBV6-4 and TRBJ2-2, with D unresolved. The CDR3 consists of 13 residues. The V end was cut by 4 bases, the J end by 4 bases, with 7 bases between. Germline lookup yields CDR1 MRHNA and CDR2 SNTAGT. CDR3 protein: CASSVRGTGELFF. The DNA for the CDR3 is TGTGCCAGCAGTGTAAGAGGCACCGGGGAGCTGTTTTTT.

The V and J genes are TRBV4-1 and TRBJ2-2; 14 bases map to TRBD2. V shed 5 bases, J shed 3 bases, and the junction held 2 bases outside the gene matches. Per the germline V gene, CDR1 is MGHRA and CDR2 is YSYEKL. The CDR3 runs 16 residues. CDR3 sequence reads: CASSGTSGSDTGELFF. CDR3 in DNA: TGCGCCAGCAGCGGGACTAGCGGGAGCGACACCGGGGAGCTGTTTTTT.

This clone has just a few counts. Other DNA sequences in this sample translate to the same CDR3. V is TRBV6-4 and J is TRBJ2-3; 11 bases match TRBD2. Trimming cost V 0 bases and J 1 base; bases outside gene matches: 0. The V gene's germline CDR1 is MRHNA and CDR2 SNTAGT. The CDR3 loop spans 16 amino acids. CDR3 bases: TGTGCCAGCAGTGACTCGACTAGCGGGGGCACAGATACGCAGTATTTT. Translating it yields CASSDSTSGGTDTQYF.

This clone was detected only a few times. V and J are TRBV6-4 and TRBJ2-1; 10 bases map to TRBD1. Germline V gene lookup returns CDR1 MRHNA and CDR2 SNTAGT. This CDR3 is 15 amino acids long. The J segment lost 3 bases and the V segment lost 6 bases, leaving 5 bases of the junction unmatched. The CDR3 loop is CASSRTGGDYNEQFF. The CDR3 coding sequence is TGTGCCAGCAGCAGGACAGGGGGGGACTACAATGAGCAGTTCTTC.

The rearrangement joins TRBV7-2 to TRBJ2-1; 13 bases map to TRBD2. Per the germline V gene, CDR1 is SGHTA and CDR2 is FQGNSA. The CDR3 runs 16 residues. The V and J ends lost 5 bases and 5 bases, in that order; junction bases with no gene match: 6. The CDR3 sequence: CASSRRGLAGNNEQFF. CDR3 DNA sequence: TGTGCCAGCAGCCGCCGGGGACTAGCGGGAAACAATGAGCAGTTCTTC. The full variable domain, rest sourced from reference TRBV7-2 and TRBJ2-1, is GAGVSQSPSNKVTEKGKDVELRCDPISGHTALYWYRQSLGQGLEFLIYFQGNSAPDKSGLPSDRFSAERTGGSVSTLTIQRTQQEDSAVYLCASSRRGLAGNNEQFFGPGTRLTVL.

The chain uses TRBV18 and TRBJ1-2; the D gene is possibly TRBD1 (6 bases). Germline assignment: CDR1 KGHSH and CDR2 LQKENI. V shed 5 bases and J shed 8 bases, with 15 bases lying between them. This CDR3 region has 13 residues. CDR3 bases: TGTGCCAGCTCAACGCAGGGGATAGAGGGCTACACCTTC. It codes for CASSTQGIEGYTF.

This sequence joins TRBV6-5 and TRBJ2-2; 8 bases align to TRBD2. The CDR3 length is 15 residues. Looked up from germline, CDR1 is MNHEY and CDR2 is SVGAGI. Trimming removed 2 bases from V and 3 bases from J; junction bases left unmatched: 2. CDR3 sequence reads: CASSYLGLDTGELFF. The CDR3, as DNA: TGTGCCAGCAGTTACCTGGGACTAGACACCGGGGAGCTGTTTTTT.

A single count supports this clone. The rearrangement joins TRBV18 to TRBJ2-3; 8 bases are a match to TRBD2. The CDR3 totals 13 residues. Germline loops: CDR1 KGHSH, CDR2 LQKENI. Trimming at V came to 10 bases and at J to 1 base, leaving 4 bases not matched to a gene. The CDR3 coding sequence is TGTGCCACCCTGACTAGCGGCACAGATACGCAGTATTTT. Translated: CATLTSGTDTQYF.

This chain connects TRBV11-3 to TRBJ2-5; the D is unclear. The CDR3 runs 15 residues. Per germline, CDR1 SGHNT and CDR2 YENEEA. The V gene lost 1 base and the J gene lost 1 base, with 10 bases spanning the gap. This CDR3 reads CASSLGVGPQETQYF. As DNA, the CDR3 is TGTGCCAGCAGCTTAGGGGTGGGCCCCCAAGAGACCCAGTACTTC.

CDR3 in amino acids: CASSVVGTSGGAHQETQYF. The CDR3 DNA follows: TGTGCCAGCAGCGTAGTGGGGACTAGCGGGGGGGCTCACCAAGAGACCCAGTACTTC. The chain employs TRBV9 and TRBJ2-5; 16 positions agree with TRBD2. Germline V lookup: CDR1 SGDLS, CDR2 YYNGEE. The V gene end was trimmed by 0 bases and the J gene end by 0 bases; junction bases not matched to a gene: 5. The CDR3 totals 19 residues. The full variable domain, its missing parts supplied by reference TRBV9 and TRBJ2-5, is DSGVTQTPKHLITATGQRVTLRCSPRSGDLSVYWYQQSLDQGLQFLIQYYNGEERAKGNILERFSAQQFPDLHSELNLSSLELGDSALYFCASSVVGTSGGAHQETQYFGPGTRLLVL.

The V gene is TRBV7-9, the J gene TRBJ2-1; D gene unclear. This CDR3 comprises 14 residues. Looked up from germline, CDR1 is SEHNR and CDR2 is FQNEAQ (reference sequence). Trimming left V 2 bases short and J 1 base short, with 6 bases between. This CDR3 reads CASSLTGSYNEQFF. Here the CDR3 DNA reads TGTGCCAGCAGCTTAACCGGGTCCTACAATGAGCAGTTCTTC.

V gene TRBV7-8 combines with J gene TRBJ1-2; possibly TRBD1 for D (5 bases). Trimming removed 1 base at V and 5 bases at J, with 14 bases between. The CDR3 covers 15 residues. Germline CDR1 and CDR2: SGHVS and FQNEAQ. The DNA of the CDR3 is TGTGCCAGCAGCTTAGTGGGGGACTCTCGGTATGGCTACACCTTC. Its translation is CASSLVGDSRYGYTF.

Note on this clone: This CDR3 is also generated by other DNA sequences in the sample. The chain recombines TRBV7-6 with TRBJ2-2; possible D gene TRBD1, 6 bases. This CDR3 is built from 14 residues. Trimming took 5 bases from V and 1 from J, leaving 8 bases between them. The V gene's germline CDR1 is SGHVS and CDR2 FNYEAQ. CDR3 sequence: CASSPGQNTGELFF. The CDR3, as DNA: TGTGCCAGCAGCCCGGGACAGAACACCGGGGAGCTGTTTTTT. Combining the CDR3 with reference TRBV7-6 and TRBJ2-2 gives the whole variable domain GAGVSQSPRYKVTKRGQDVALRCDPISGHVSLYWYRQALGQGPEFLTYFNYEAQQDKSGLPNDRFSAERPEGSISTLTIQRTEQRDSAMYRCASSPGQNTGELFFGEGSRLTVL.

This chain joins TRBV7-2 and TRBJ1-3; D might be TRBD1 (5 bases). V lost 5 bases and J lost 1, with 12 bases in between. Germline V gene data show CDR1 as SGHTA and CDR2 as FQGNSA. This CDR3 region has 15 residues. Here the CDR3 DNA reads TGTGCCAGCAGCGTATACCAGGGATCTGGAAACACCATATATTTT. Protein sequence: CASSVYQGSGNTIYF.

The chain is built from TRBV7-3 and TRBJ1-1, with a tentative D call TRBD1 (6 bases). The CDR3 has 16 residues. Deletions cut 4 bases from V and 0 bases from J, with 15 bases between. Germline CDR1 is SGHTA and CDR2 is FQGTGA. The CDR3 DNA reads as TGTGCCAGCAGCTCCCACAGGGACACCTTGAACACTGAAGCTTTCTTT. This sequence encodes CASSSHRDTLNTEAFF.

The chain employs TRBV28 and TRBJ2-7; D perhaps matches TRBD1 (5 bases). This CDR3 region has 13 residues. CDR1 and CDR2 from the germline V gene are MDHEN and SYDVKM. The V and J ends lost 1 base and 3 bases respectively, with 7 bases between them. The CDR3 loop is CASSLFQGYEQYF. As DNA, the CDR3 is TGTGCCAGCAGTTTATTCCAGGGCTACGAGCAGTACTTC.

The rearrangement links TRBV7-9 to TRBJ2-3; 12 bases match TRBD2. Germline CDR1 is SEHNR and CDR2 is FQNEAQ (reference sequence). J gave up 5 bases and V 6 bases, and 6 bases lay outside the gene matches. CDR3 length: 15 residues. Here the CDR3 reads CASRRLAGVIDTQYF. CDR3 DNA sequence: TGTGCCAGCAGACGACTAGCGGGAGTCATAGATACGCAGTATTTT. The variable domain in full, with the rest retrieved from reference TRBV7-9 and TRBJ2-3, is DTGVSQNPRHKITKRGQNVTFRCDPISEHNRLYWYRQTLGQGPEFLTYFQNEAQLEKSRLLSDRFSAERPKGSFSTLEIQRTEQGDSAMYLCASRRLAGVIDTQYFGPGTRLTVL.

This chain links TRBV6-5 with TRBJ2-7; D possibly corresponds to TRBD1 (6 bases). The CDR3 has 13 residues. The V and J ends lost 6 bases and 1 base respectively, with 10 bases between them. Looked up from germline, CDR1 is MNHEY and CDR2 is SVGAGI. CDR3: CASSLDRSYEQYF. The CDR3 region has the DNA TGTGCCAGCAGCCTGGACAGATCCTACGAGCAGTACTTC.

Here the CDR3 reads CASRGTGTGERREKLFF. The CDR3 DNA is TGTGCCAGCAGGGGGACCGGGACAGGGGAACGTCGAGAAAAACTGTTTTTT. The V gene is TRBV28, the J gene TRBJ1-4; 10 nucleotides agree with TRBD1. CDR3 length: 17 amino acids. V lost 6 bases, J lost 8 bases, and 15 bases stayed unmatched. Germline CDR1 reads MDHEN; CDR2 reads SYDVKM.